A single T cell receptor (beta chain) is shown here with its context. These data belong to a study of siplizumab effects on memory and regulatory T cells. Generated by immunoSEQ multiplex PCR, the TCRdb table keeps only in-frame clones and is missing some. This table has 90,000 to 120,000 clones, 91% appearing once. V shed 7 bases and J shed 3 bases, with 7 bases lying between them. The CDR3 length is 11 residues. The germline V gene has CDR1 MNHNS and CDR2 SASEGT. This TCR came from a human donor in good health. Some clones in this sample may be carry-over from other donors' samples. Sequencing used CD4+ T cells sorted from blood. The chain recombines TRBV6-1 with TRBJ2-7; no clear D gene. CDR3 region: CASTLNYEQYF. The CDR3 DNA follows: TGTGCCAGCACCCTGAACTACGAGCAGTACTTC.